Listed here are 20 T cell receptor beta chains from one sample, sequenced in a study of beta chain features in type 1 diabetes. cDNA synthesis used the whole RNA isolate, giving expressed TCRB sequences. This table comes from immunoSEQ multiplex PCR, and its TCRdb copy is limited to in-frame clones, with some not included. The table has 150,000 to 180,000 clones, roughly 10% seen once. The sequencing input was central memory CD4+ T cells from blood. These receptors all come from a man aged 18 to 30 in good health.

V usage is TRBV15 and J usage is TRBJ2-4; the D is unclear. The CDR3 spans 16 residues. Germline values: CDR1 LNHNV, CDR2 YYDKDF (reference sequence). The V end lost 3 bases, the J end lost 0 bases, and 12 bases lay between the germline ends. DNA of the CDR3: TGTGCCACCAGCAGGGAAGACCGCCTAGCCAAAAACATTCAGTACTTC. It specifies CATSREDRLAKNIQYF.

This clone was observed a few times. This chain connects TRBV2 to TRBJ1-6, with TRBD1 as a possible D gene (6 bases). Germline V lookup: CDR1 SNHLY, CDR2 FYNNEI. The CDR3 runs 14 residues. The germline V and J ends were trimmed by 6 bases and 8 bases, with 14 bases remaining between them. The CDR3 bases are TGTGCCAGCAGAGATACAGGGCTGGATTCACCCCTCCACTTT. This codes for CASRDTGLDSPLHF.

The chain employs TRBV5-1 and TRBJ1-3; no clear D gene. With 0 bases removed from V and 1 base from J, the gap between germline ends came to 5 bases. The CDR3 loop spans 14 amino acids. The V gene's germline CDR1 is SGHRS and CDR2 YFSETQ. CDR3 sequence: CASSLERSGNTIYF. The CDR3 coding sequence is TGCGCCAGCAGCTTGGAAAGGTCTGGAAACACCATATATTTT. Drawing the rest from reference TRBV5-1 and TRBJ1-3, the complete variable domain is KAGVTQTPRYLIKTRGQQVTLSCSPISGHRSVSWYQQTPGQGLQFLFEYFSETQRNKGNFPGRFSGRQFSNSRSEMNVSTLELGDSALYLCASSLERSGNTIYFGEGSWLTVV.

The CDR3: CAWSKTGLGEKLFF. The CDR3 DNA is TGTGCCTGGAGTAAGACAGGGCTAGGAGAAAAACTGTTTTTT. This chain uses TRBV30 with TRBJ1-4; 7 nucleotides align to TRBD1. Unmatched junction bases numbered 8, after V lost 2 bases and J lost 8 bases. The V gene's germline CDR1 is GTSNPN and CDR2 SVGIG (reference sequence). The CDR3 has 14 residues.

This clone was picked up a small number of times. This sequence joins TRBV14 and TRBJ1-6, with D hard to call. Germline CDR1 and CDR2: SGHDN and FVKESK. V dropped 2 bases and J dropped 7 bases, with 9 bases sitting between them. The CDR3 contains 14 residues. In DNA, the CDR3 is TGTGCCAGCAGCCAACGGGGAGGGAATTCACCCCTCCACTTT. Protein product: CASSQRGGNSPLHF.

The chain uses TRBV28 and TRBJ2-3; D is unresolved. V lost 4 bases and J lost 2, with 13 bases in between. This CDR3 region has 15 residues. In germline, CDR1 is MDHEN, CDR2 SYDVKM. The CDR3 DNA follows: TGTGCCAGCAGTTGGTATGGCAGCTACACAGATACGCAGTATTTT. Translating it yields CASSWYGSYTDTQYF.

V and J are TRBV4-1 and TRBJ2-3, with D tentatively TRBD1 (6 bases). The CDR3 has 13 residues. CDR1 and CDR2 from the germline V gene are MGHRA and YSYEKL. Trimming shortened V by 2 bases and J by 5 bases, and 8 bases separated the two germline ends. The CDR3: CASSQPRGDTQYF. The CDR3 DNA is TGCGCCAGCAGCCAACCCAGGGGAGATACGCAGTATTTT.

Only a few counts were recorded for this clone. The gene calls are TRBV28 and TRBJ2-4; TRBD2 aligns across 8 bases. Germline assignment: CDR1 MDHEN and CDR2 SYDVKM. The CDR3 extends over 15 amino acids. J gave up 0 bases and V 8 bases, and 6 bases lay outside the gene matches. As DNA, the CDR3 is TGTGCCAGCCGTGGGGCGGGAGGAGCCAAAAACATTCAGTACTTC. Translating it yields CASRGAGGAKNIQYF.

This clone was picked up a small number of times. This chain links TRBV5-6 with TRBJ2-2; possible D gene TRBD1, 6 bases. CDR1 SGHDT and CDR2 YYEEEE come from the germline V gene. Trimming pared 4 bases from V and 2 bases from J, leaving 12 bases between. This CDR3 region has 15 residues. This CDR3 is CASSKTGTNTGELFF. Written as DNA, the CDR3 is TGTGCCAGCAGCAAGACAGGTACTAACACCGGGGAGCTGTTTTTT.

Only a few counts were recorded for this clone. The genes are TRBV11-1 and TRBJ1-4; D ambiguous. The CDR3 length is 15 residues. Germline V gene data show CDR1 as SGHAT and CDR2 as FQDESV (reference sequence). Trimming removed 4 bases at V and 0 bases at J, with 9 bases between. CDR3 sequence (DNA): TGTGCCAGCAGCTCAGGAGGTGCAACTAATGAAAAACTGTTTTTT. This translates into CASSSGGATNEKLFF.

This clone turned up a few times. The rearrangement uses TRBV2 and TRBJ2-5, with unresolved D. Trimming stripped 5 bases from V and 5 bases from J, with 15 bases between. This CDR3 is built from 14 residues. CDR1 and CDR2 (germline): SNHLY, FYNNEI. The CDR3 here is CASSPDAAAETQYF. DNA for the CDR3: TGTGCCAGCAGTCCAGACGCAGCCGCGGAGACCCAGTACTTC.

This clone was recorded a few times. The chain recombines TRBV7-2 with TRBJ1-1; D is ambiguous. This CDR3 region has 13 residues. The germline gives CDR1 SGHTA, CDR2 FQGNSA. V lost 2 bases and J lost 5, with 9 bases in between. The CDR3 bases are TGTGCCAGCAGCTTAAGCTATAGGACTGAAGCTTTCTTT. Protein: CASSLSYRTEAFF.

This clone was observed a few times. This rearrangement joins TRBV4-3 to TRBJ1-3; no definite D call. CDR1 and CDR2 (germline): LGHNA, YSLEER. The CDR3 covers 14 residues. Trimming shortened V by 0 bases and J by 2 bases, and 5 bases separated the two germline ends. This CDR3 reads CASSQEVAGNTIYF. As DNA, the CDR3 is TGCGCCAGCAGCCAAGAAGTGGCTGGAAACACCATATATTTT.

This clone was counted ten times or more. V is TRBV4-3 and J is TRBJ2-1; D unresolved. Trimming cost V 0 bases and J 5 bases, with 11 bases left between them. The CDR3 has 15 amino acids. CDR1 and CDR2 from the germline V gene are LGHNA and YSLEER. As DNA, the CDR3 is TGCGCCAGCAGCCAAGATGGCACAAGGGACAATGAGCAGTTCTTC. Translated: CASSQDGTRDNEQFF.

CDR3 loop: CASSLGDDQPQHF. CDR3 DNA: TGTGCCAGCAGCTTAGGGGATGATCAGCCCCAGCATTTT. This chain connects TRBV7-8 to TRBJ1-5, with D unclear. From germline, CDR1 is SGHVS and CDR2 FQNEAQ. The V and J ends lost 1 base and 5 bases respectively, with 6 bases between them. There are 13 residues in the CDR3.

Only a few counts were recorded for this clone. This sequence joins TRBV7-2 and TRBJ2-1, with 7 positions matching TRBD1. The CDR3 covers 14 residues. CDR1 and CDR2 (germline): SGHTA, FQGNSA. The J segment lost 6 bases and the V segment lost 2 bases, leaving 4 bases of the junction unmatched. The CDR3 loop is CASSLPRQGNEQFF. CDR3 coding DNA: TGTGCCAGCAGCTTACCGAGACAGGGCAATGAGCAGTTCTTC. Variable domain in full (rest from reference TRBV7-2 and TRBJ2-1): GAGVSQSPSNKVTEKGKDVELRCDPISGHTALYWYRQSLGQGLEFLIYFQGNSAPDKSGLPSDRFSAERTGGSVSTLTIQRTQQEDSAVYLCASSLPRQGNEQFFGPGTRLTVL.

The CDR3 is CAWSDRSRELTDTQYF. In nucleotides, the CDR3 is TGTGCCTGGAGTGACCGTAGTAGGGAACTCACAGATACGCAGTATTTT. The chain has TRBV30 and TRBJ2-3; D uncertain. Germline V gene sequence: CDR1 GTSNPN, CDR2 SVGIG (reference sequence). This CDR3 comprises 16 residues. V lost 1 base to trimming and J lost 2 bases, with 16 bases between them.

The CDR3 DNA reads TGTGCCTGTGGACAGGGCCAAGAGACCCAGTACTTC. This translates into CACGQGQETQYF. This chain joins TRBV30 and TRBJ2-5; 8 nucleotides line up with TRBD1. The CDR3 extends over 12 amino acids. V lost 6 bases to trimming and J lost 1 base; unmatched junction nucleotides: 1. Germline V gene data show CDR1 as GTSNPN and CDR2 as SVGIG (reference sequence).

This chain uses TRBV7-9 with TRBJ2-7; the D gene is possibly TRBD1 (6 bases). The V gene's germline CDR1 is SEHNR and CDR2 FQNEAQ (reference sequence). Trimming removed 5 bases at V and 6 bases at J, with 11 bases between. The CDR3 has 12 amino acids. The CDR3 here is CASSVRGSEQYF. The CDR3 DNA is TGTGCCAGCAGCGTCAGGGGTAGCGAGCAGTACTTC.

This clone has a handful of counts. This CDR3 reads CASSSSTGRELFF. In DNA form, the CDR3 reads TGTGCCAGCAGCTCCTCAACCGGCCGGGAGCTGTTTTTT. The V and J genes are TRBV11-3 and TRBJ2-2; D is unresolved. Trimming pared 4 bases from V and 9 bases from J, leaving 12 bases between. There are 13 residues in the CDR3. Per germline, CDR1 SGHNT and CDR2 YENEEA.